The rows below give T cell receptor beta chains drawn from one sample of a study of blood T cell repertoires in COVID-19. Measured with immunoSEQ multiplex PCR; TCRdb has only the in-frame clones, and not every one. Among some 170,000 clones listed, approximately 90% were seen once. The sequenced material came from peripheral blood. Source of these receptors: a woman in her sixties or seventies with COVID-19, enrolled during active disease. Both conserved end residues are part of each CDR3. The D gene is left open where the match is weak. Clone size is shown for a subset of rows, as once, few, many or a class of expanded clone.

clone_size	d_call	v_call	j_call	cdr3_nt	cdr3_aa
.	TRBD2	TRBV6-2/TRBV6-3	TRBJ2-1	TGTGCCAGCAGTTACCTAGCGGGAGTAAGGAATGAGCAGTTCTTC	CASSYLAGVRNEQFF
.	TRBD1	TRBV5-8	TRBJ2-5	TGTGCCAGCAGCTTGGGGACAGGGGGCGGGCAAGAGACCCAGTACTTC	CASSLGTGGGQETQYF
.	TRBD1	TRBV3-1/TRBV3-2	TRBJ1-2	TGTGCCAGCAGCCCGCAGGGGGACTATGGCTACACCTTC	CASSPQGDYGYTF
.	.	TRBV5-4	TRBJ2-1	TGTGCCAGCAGCTTGGAACTAGTCTCCTACAATGAGCAGTTCTTC	CASSLELVSYNEQFF
.	TRBD1	TRBV27	TRBJ2-5	TGTGCCAGCAGTTTTCAGGGGGCTCACGAGACCCAGTACTTC	CASSFQGAHETQYF
.	TRBD1	TRBV18	TRBJ2-7	TGTGCCAGCTCACCACAGGGGGCAAGCTCCTACGAGCAGTACTTC	CASSPQGASSYEQYF
.	TRBD1	TRBV28	TRBJ1-2	TGTGCCAGCAGACTTGACAGGGATGGCTACACCTTC	CASRLDRDGYTF
.	TRBD2	TRBV11-2	TRBJ2-5	TGTGCCAGCAGCTTATCAGGCGCGGGAGACCTCCAAGAGACCCAGTACTTC	CASSLSGAGDLQETQYF
.	TRBD1	TRBV30	TRBJ2-4	TGTGCCTGGAGTGGGGGGACAGGGAACATTCAGTACTTC	CAWSGGTGNIQYF
.	.	TRBV27	TRBJ2-1	TGTGCCAGCAGTTTAGAGGCCGCCTACAATGAGCAGTTCTTC	CASSLEAAYNEQFF
.	.	TRBV19	TRBJ2-5	TGTGCCAGTAGTATTCGCAGGGAACGGGAGACCCAGTACTTC	CASSIRRERETQYF
.	.	TRBV29-1	TRBJ2-3	TGCAGCGTTGAAGGTGGCGGGCCCCTAGATACGCAGTATTTT	CSVEGGGPLDTQYF
.	.	TRBV11-2	TRBJ2-7	TGTGCCAGCAGCCCCGGAGGGGTCTACGAGCAGTACTTC	CASSPGGVYEQYF
once	.	TRBV6-2/TRBV6-3	TRBJ1-5	TGTGCCAGCAGTTACCAATTAACAGGTCTTCCCCAGCATTTT	CASSYQLTGLPQHF
.	.	TRBV3-1/TRBV3-2	TRBJ2-7	TGTGCCAGCAGCCAAGGCGGCAATAAGCCGTACTTC	CASSQGGNKPYF
.	.	TRBV6-5	TRBJ2-1	TGTGCCAGCAGGACAGGCGGTGGCAATGAGCAGTTCTTC	CASRTGGGNEQFF
.	TRBD2	TRBV7-9	TRBJ2-7	TGTGCCAGCAGCTTCGGACTAGCGGGAGACGAGCAGTACTTC	CASSFGLAGDEQYF
.	.	TRBV9	TRBJ1-6	TGTGCCAGCAGCGTAGGGACACCCAACGTTTCACCCCTCCACTTT	CASSVGTPNVSPLHF
.	.	TRBV7-9	TRBJ1-4	TGTGCCAGCAGCTCCATTGGGGGGGCCTTCTCAACTAATGAAAAACTGTTTTTT	CASSSIGGAFSTNEKLFF
.	.	TRBV6-5	TRBJ1-1	TGTGCCAGCAGTCCTCGACAGTACACTGAAGCTTTCTTT	CASSPRQYTEAFF
.	TRBD1	TRBV5-1	TRBJ1-2	TGCGCCAGCAGCGCCGGGACAGGAAGCTATGGCTACACCTTC	CASSAGTGSYGYTF
.	TRBD1	TRBV29-1	TRBJ2-7	TGCAGCGTTGCGGACAGGGGTGGCTACGAGCAGTACTTC	CSVADRGGYEQYF
.	.	TRBV18	TRBJ1-2	TGTGCCAGCTCACCATCGGGGGGCTATGGCTACACCTTC	CASSPSGGYGYTF
.	.	TRBV27	TRBJ1-1	TGTGCCAGCAGTTCCCCTTTCAGGAACACTGAAGCTTTCTTT	CASSSPFRNTEAFF
.	.	TRBV3-1/TRBV3-2	TRBJ1-5	TGTGCCAGCAGCCAAGGAGGGCAAGGTCAGCCCCAGCATTTT	CASSQGGQGQPQHF
.	.	TRBV3-1/TRBV3-2	TRBJ1-2	TGTGCCAGCAGAGCCGGGACATCCAATGGCTACACCTTC	CASRAGTSNGYTF
few	.	TRBV29-1	TRBJ1-1	TGCAGCGTACGATCGGCAGGGAAATCTGAAGCTTTCTTT	CSVRSAGKSEAFF
.	.	TRBV30	TRBJ2-2	TGTGCCTGCGCGGGGTTAAGGGAGCTGTTTTTT	CACAGLRELFF
once	TRBD2	TRBV5-1	TRBJ2-1	TGCGCCAGCAGCCAAGGGACTAGCGGGTCCGGTGAGCAGTTCTTC	CASSQGTSGSGEQFF
once	.	TRBV12-3/TRBV12-4	TRBJ1-2	TGTGCCAGCAGCCCGGGGACACAAGGCTACACCTTC	CASSPGTQGYTF
.	.	TRBV7-6	TRBJ1-6	TGTGCCAGCAGCTTATCTACTAATTCACCCCTCCACTTT	CASSLSTNSPLHF
.	TRBD1	TRBV18	TRBJ2-5	TGTGCCAGCTCACTTAGGGACAGTCAAGAGACCCAGTACTTC	CASSLRDSQETQYF
.	.	TRBV19	TRBJ1-5	TGTGCCAGTAGTAAAGTACAGGGAAATCAGCCCCAGCATTTT	CASSKVQGNQPQHF
.	TRBD1	TRBV6-5	TRBJ2-3	TGTGCCAGCAGACCCGACAGGGCAAGCACAGATACGCAGTATTTT	CASRPDRASTDTQYF
.	.	TRBV15	TRBJ2-3	TGTGCCACCAGCAGAGGTCGGACTAGCACAGATACGCAGTATTTT	CATSRGRTSTDTQYF
.	.	TRBV18	TRBJ1-6	TGTGCCAGCTCACCACCGGACAGCAGCTCCTATAATTCACCCCTCCACTTT	CASSPPDSSSYNSPLHF
.	.	TRBV20-1	TRBJ1-1	TGCAGTGCCGGCAGGGGAGCAGAAGCTTTCTTT	CSAGRGAEAFF
.	.	TRBV27	TRBJ1-1	TGTGCCAGCAGTTTCCTTGGGGCCACTGAAGCTTTCTTT	CASSFLGATEAFF
.	.	TRBV7-2	TRBJ2-3	TGTGCCAGCTCCCGGGATGCAGATACGCAGTATTTT	CASSRDADTQYF
.	TRBD2	TRBV4-2	TRBJ2-1	TGTGCCAGCAGCGATGTTAGCGGGAGGAGTGAGCAGTTCTTC	CASSDVSGRSEQFF
.	TRBD1	TRBV18	TRBJ2-7	TGTGCCAGCTCACCTTTGACAGGGGGCCACGAGCAGTACTTC	CASSPLTGGHEQYF
once	TRBD1	TRBV5-6	TRBJ2-1	TGTGCCAGCAGCCGACAGGGGAGGAGCTCCTACAATGAGCAGTTCTTC	CASSRQGRSSYNEQFF
.	.	TRBV29-1	TRBJ2-7	TGCAGCGTGAGACCGGGACAAAACTCCTACGAGCAGTACTTC	CSVRPGQNSYEQYF
.	.	TRBV18	TRBJ2-7	TGTGCCAGCTCACCAAGGAGGGAGAGCGTCAAAGCCGGCGAGCAGTACTTC	CASSPRRESVKAGEQYF